The sequence of this TCR beta chain was determined in a study of lymphopenia after photon versus proton radiotherapy. General study findings and limits: Under photons, naive T cells and diversity fell while effector/memory populations rose. Oligoclonal CD8+ Temra expansion after nadir drove photon patients' diversity drop.

A remark on this clone: What it recognizes is unknown.

Assay used: immunoSEQ multiplex PCR; TCRdb lists only in-frame clones, some missing. The sample holds approximately 8,100 clones, about 90% seen once. Material: peripheral blood, obtained from a patient treated with photon-based radiotherapy. This clonotype was sampled from a man older than 75 with cholangiocarcinoma.

The CDR3 DNA sequence: TGCGCCAGCAGCTCTTCCGGGACAACTGGCGAAAAACTGTTTTTT. It translates to CASSSSGTTGEKLFF. The chain combines TRBV5-1 with TRBJ1-4, with D tentatively TRBD1 (6 bases). The germline V and J ends were trimmed by 3 bases and 8 bases, with 17 bases remaining between them. CDR3 length: 15 amino acids. Looked up from germline, CDR1 is SGHRS and CDR2 is YFSETQ.